These 26 T cell receptor beta chains were sequenced from one sample in a study of blood T cell repertoires in COVID-19. The data were produced by immunoSEQ multiplex PCR, yet TCRdb's version contains in-frame clones alone and is incomplete. This sample has about 88,000 clones, with 90% to 95% found just once. The sequenced sample was peripheral blood. These receptors all come from a man between 60 and 75 years old with acute or convalescent COVID-19.

V gene TRBV9 combines with J gene TRBJ2-1; 11 nucleotides align to TRBD2. Germline CDR1 SGDLS, CDR2 YYNGEE. V was clipped by 0 bases and J by 8 bases; unmatched bases: 10. The CDR3 length is 17 residues. The CDR3 DNA is TGTGCCAGCAGCGTAGGGATCTTAGCGGGAGGGCAGGATGAGCAGTTCTTC. This gives the protein CASSVGILAGGQDEQFF.

The gene calls are TRBV19 and TRBJ2-7; 7 bases are shared with TRBD2. This CDR3 is 14 amino acids long. Germline V gene data show CDR1 as LNHDA and CDR2 as SQIVND (reference sequence). J gave up 3 bases and V 1 base, and 3 bases lay outside the gene matches. The CDR3 coding sequence is TGTGCCAGTAGTATAGGAGGACTAGGCTACGAGCAGTACTTC. Protein: CASSIGGLGYEQYF. Using reference TRBV19 and TRBJ2-7 for the parts outside the CDR3, the full variable domain is DGGITQSPKYLFRKEGQNVTLSCEQNLNHDAMYWYRQDPGQGLRLIYYSQIVNDFQKGDIAEGYSVSREKKESFPLTVTSAQKNPTAFYLCASSIGGLGYEQYFGPGTRLTVT.

This clone was observed a handful of times. The gene calls are TRBV11-2 and TRBJ1-2, with unresolved D. Trimming removed 5 bases at V and 3 bases at J, with 16 bases between. The germline CDR1 and CDR2 sequences are SGHAT and FQNNGV. The CDR3 covers 15 residues. CDR3 amino acids: CASSPDLGLHYGYTF. The CDR3 DNA reads TGTGCCAGCAGCCCCGATCTTGGACTGCACTATGGCTACACCTTC.

V and J are TRBV2 and TRBJ2-3; 11 nucleotides match TRBD1. Looked up from germline, CDR1 is SNHLY and CDR2 is FYNNEI. V shed 4 bases, J shed 4 bases, and the junction held 4 bases outside the gene matches. The CDR3 runs 15 residues. The CDR3 reads CASSVDRGQADTQYF. The CDR3 DNA reads TGTGCCAGCAGTGTGGACAGGGGGCAGGCAGATACGCAGTATTTT.

The chain is built from TRBV11-1 and TRBJ2-3, with D unclear. Germline CDR1 SGHAT, CDR2 FQDESV (reference sequence). Between the trimmed V and J ends, which lost 1 base and 1 base, there was a span of 9 bases. This CDR3 is built from 15 residues. CDR3: CASSLEIQGTDTQYF. For the CDR3, the DNA is TGTGCCAGCAGCTTAGAAATCCAGGGCACAGATACGCAGTATTTT. The complete variable domain, with remaining parts taken from reference TRBV11-1 and TRBJ2-3, reads EAEVAQSPRYKITEKSQAVAFWCDPISGHATLYWYRQILGQGPELLVQFQDESVVDDSQLPKDRFSAERLKGVDSTLKIQPAELGDSAMYLCASSLEIQGTDTQYFGPGTRLTVL.

Notes on this clone: It is unclear where the CDR3 begins or ends on the DNA, so no DNA is shown, and the CDR3 is as TCRdb lists it. The J gene is TRBJ1-4, the V gene TRBV12-1; the table's D gene call, TRBD1, was not cross checked with the DNA. TRBV12-1 is a listed pseudogene. The CDR3 is 15 amino acids long, termini counted. CDR3 loop: CASSFWRRGFVKLFF.

The chain combines TRBV5-4 with TRBJ1-2; D is unclear. The CDR3 contains 15 residues. V lost 3 bases and J 2 bases, leaving 14 bases between the germline ends. CDR1 and CDR2 from the germline V gene are SGHNT and YYREEE (reference sequence). DNA for the CDR3: TGTGCCAGCAGCTCATTGGGCAGAGGGAACTATGGCTACACCTTC. Its protein is CASSSLGRGNYGYTF.

This clone was seen a handful of times. This chain links TRBV5-1 with TRBJ2-7, with D tentatively TRBD2 (5 bases). The CDR3 has 14 amino acids. Trimming left V 0 bases short and J 1 base short, with 8 bases between. Germline lookup yields CDR1 SGHRS and CDR2 YFSETQ. DNA of the CDR3: TGCGCCAGCAGCTTGGGGACTGTATCCTACGAGCAGTACTTC. This encodes CASSLGTVSYEQYF.

The V gene is TRBV7-9, the J gene TRBJ2-7, with TRBD1 matching over 8 bases. The CDR3 sequence is 15 residues long. V shed 5 bases and J 6 bases; nucleotides not matched to a gene: 12. The germline V gene encodes CDR1 SEHNR and CDR2 FQNEAQ (reference sequence). DNA of the CDR3: TGTGCCAGCAGCCTTCCCGGACAGGGTCTGGTCGAGCAGTACTTC. As protein: CASSLPGQGLVEQYF.

The chain combines TRBV28 with TRBJ2-3; 9 bases map to TRBD1. Germline V lookup: CDR1 MDHEN, CDR2 SYDVKM. The ends lost 6 bases at V and 6 bases at J; junction bases unmatched: 7. The CDR3 runs to 14 residues. CDR3 residues: CASSPGQGWDTQYF. The CDR3 DNA follows: TGTGCCAGCAGCCCGGGACAGGGTTGGGATACGCAGTATTTT.

V is TRBV9 and J is TRBJ2-1; TRBD2 agrees at 11 bases. Trimming at V came to 1 base and at J to 3 bases, leaving 3 bases not matched to a gene. The germline V gene encodes CDR1 SGDLS and CDR2 YYNGEE. The CDR3 is 16 residues long. DNA of the CDR3: TGTGCCAGCAGCGTACTGACTAGCGGGGACTACAATGAGCAGTTCTTC. This translates into CASSVLTSGDYNEQFF.

The DNA of the CDR3 is TGTGCCAGCAGTTATACAGGGTGGGGATCCTACGAGCAGTACTTC. Encoded protein: CASSYTGWGSYEQYF. This sequence joins TRBV6-5 and TRBJ2-7, with D perhaps matching TRBD1 (6 bases). The CDR3 is 15 residues long. Per the germline V gene, CDR1 is MNHEY and CDR2 is SVGAGI. The V end lost 3 bases, the J end lost 1 base, and 13 bases lay between the germline ends.

The rearrangement links TRBV13 to TRBJ2-7; 7 bases match TRBD1. The germline CDR1 and CDR2 sequences are PRHDT and FYEKMQ (reference sequence). V gave up 3 bases and J gave up 2 bases; unmatched junction bases: 4. CDR3 length equals 14 residues. The CDR3 loop is CASSFWDSTYEQYF. For the CDR3, the DNA is TGTGCCAGCAGCTTTTGGGACAGTACCTACGAGCAGTACTTC.

The V call is TRBV6-2 or TRBV6-3, the J call TRBJ2-3; D gene unclear. Germline V lookup: CDR1 MNHEY, CDR2 SVGEGT. This CDR3 is built from 13 residues. The V and J ends lost 0 bases and 5 bases respectively, with 6 bases between them. The CDR3 DNA reads as TGTGCCAGCAGTTACTCCGGTTTAGATACGCAGTATTTT. This codes for CASSYSGLDTQYF.

As for this clone: Without the conserved terminal phenylalanine or tryptophan, this CDR3 likely stems from a read error. No DNA is shown, since the ends of the CDR3 on it are uncertain; the CDR3 is the one TCRdb lists. The chain couples TRBV7-9 to TRBJ2-7; TRBD1, the table's D call, was not compared with the DNA. Per germline, CDR1 SEHNR and CDR2 FQNEAQ (reference sequence). The CDR3 adds up to 13 amino acids, both ends counted. The CDR3 spells CASSLGGAGTGDL.

The chain carries TRBV15 and TRBJ2-1, with 8 nucleotides matching TRBD2. In germline, CDR1 is LNHNV, CDR2 YYDKDF (reference sequence). The junction had 6 bases not matched to a gene; V was cut back by 1 base and J by 1 base. The CDR3 spans 17 residues. CDR3 bases: TGTGCCACCAGCAGAGCGCTAGCGGGCCTATCCTACAATGAGCAGTTCTTC. Translated: CATSRALAGLSYNEQFF.

V is TRBV7-8 and J is TRBJ1-5; a possible D gene is TRBD1 (6 bases). The germline V and J ends were trimmed by 5 bases and 3 bases, with 11 bases remaining between them. Germline V lookup: CDR1 SGHVS, CDR2 FQNEAQ. The CDR3 runs 14 residues. CDR3 DNA sequence: TGTGCCAGCAGCGTTGGACAGCTCAATCAGCCCCAGCATTTT. It yields the protein CASSVGQLNQPQHF.

This chain links TRBV27 with TRBJ2-1; no clear D. Trimming took off 3 bases at V and 1 base at J, with 4 bases between the two ends. The CDR3 totals 13 residues. Germline-derived CDR1 and CDR2 are MNHEY and SMNVEV (reference sequence). Written as DNA, the CDR3 is TGTGCCAGCAGTTTTCGGTCCTACAATGAGCAGTTCTTC. It codes for CASSFRSYNEQFF.

The chain links TRBV11-2 to TRBJ1-6; no firm D call. From germline, CDR1 is SGHAT and CDR2 FQNNGV. Trimming took off 6 bases at V and 4 bases at J, with 13 bases between the two ends. This CDR3 comprises 15 residues. The DNA of the CDR3 is TGTGCCAGCAGTCTAGTGGCGGAATATAATTCACCCCTCCACTTT. Translating gives CASSLVAEYNSPLHF.

The genes are TRBV20-1 and TRBJ2-1; 8 bases are shared with TRBD2. V lost 3 bases to trimming and J lost 6 bases; unmatched junction nucleotides: 7. Germline CDR1 and CDR2: DFQATT and SNEGSKA (reference sequence). The CDR3 has 14 residues. DNA for the CDR3: TGCAGTGCTAGTGTACTAGCGGTGGTCAATGAGCAGTTCTTC. This translates into CSASVLAVVNEQFF.

The CDR3 is CASSPLAGGSEQYF. As DNA, the CDR3 is TGTGCCAGCAGCCCGCTAGCGGGAGGGTCCGAGCAGTACTTC. J is TRBJ2-7 and V is TRBV3-1 (or the pseudogene TRBV3-2); 12 bases are shared with TRBD2. The germline V gene encodes CDR1 LGHDT and CDR2 YNNKEL (reference sequence). V lost 4 bases and J lost 6; bases outside the gene matches: 4. The CDR3 is made up of 14 amino acids.

The genes are TRBV23-1 and TRBJ2-1, with 12 bases that match TRBD2. TRBV23-1 is given ORF status, its function remaining uncertain. The CDR3 covers 17 residues. V lost 6 bases and J lost 4; bases outside the gene matches: 10. The CDR3 region has the DNA TGCGCCAGCAGCCGGACTAGCGGGAACGCCAAATACAATGAGCAGTTCTTC. Translating it yields CASSRTSGNAKYNEQFF.

This chain joins TRBV11-3 and TRBJ2-5, with no clear D. CDR1 and CDR2 (germline): SGHNT, YENEEA. CDR3 length: 12 amino acids. V lost 3 bases to trimming and J lost 4 bases, with 6 bases between them. CDR3 coding DNA: TGTGCCAGCAGCTTTCTAGGAGAGACCCAGTACTTC. The encoded protein is CASSFLGETQYF. Variable domain in full (rest from reference TRBV11-3 and TRBJ2-5): EAGVVQSPRYKIIEKKQPVAFWCNPISGHNTLYWYLQNLGQGPELLIRYENEEAVDDSQLPKDRFSAERLKGVDSTLKIQPAELGDSAVYLCASSFLGETQYFGPGTRLLVL.

The J gene is TRBJ1-2, the V gene TRBV19, with TRBD1 identical over 7 bases. The CDR3 sequence is 14 residues long. From germline, CDR1 is LNHDA and CDR2 SQIVND (reference sequence). Germline trimming cut 3 bases from V and 4 bases from J; bases unmatched to any gene: 5. DNA of the CDR3: TGTGCCAGTAGTATGACAGGGTTCGCCTATGGCTACACCTTC. This gives the protein CASSMTGFAYGYTF.

CDR3 coding DNA: TGTGCCTGGAGTGTAGTAGGAGGACGGGAGACCCAGTACTTC. It codes for CAWSVVGGRETQYF. V and J are TRBV30 and TRBJ2-5; a possible D gene is TRBD2 (5 bases). Germline-derived CDR1 and CDR2 are GTSNPN and SVGIG (reference sequence). Trimming took 0 bases from V and 5 from J, leaving 13 bases between them. The CDR3 loop spans 14 amino acids.

This chain links TRBV4-3 with TRBJ2-2; the D is unclear. The V end was cut by 0 bases, the J end by 13 bases, with 15 bases between. Germline V gives CDR1 LGHNA, CDR2 YSLEER. CDR3 length equals 14 residues. DNA of the CDR3: TGCGCCAGCAGCCAAGATCGTTTCGAGAGGCGGCTGTTTTTT. The encoded protein is CASSQDRFERRLFF.